Sequencing of this TCR beta chain was carried out in a study of T cells expressing NK-cell markers. Study-wide background: TCR beta repertoires came from sorted CD3+CD56+NKG2C+, CD3+CD56+NKG2C- and CD3+CD56-NKG2C+ T cells. General observations from the study: Similarly, these clonotypes led the CD3+CD56-NKG2C+ fraction as well in a few donors.

The germline CDR1 and CDR2 sequences are SGHTA and FQGNSA. The CDR3 runs to 15 residues. One entry per CDR3 protein, without DNA, is what TCRdb gives after re-calling the 5' RACE reads. This table lists hundreds of thousands of distinct CDR3 sequences. On this clonotype itself: The antigen is unknown.

Sequenced input: blood T cells: a sorted CD56 or NKG2C T cell subset, CD4+ or CD8+ T cells, or bulk PBMC T cells (not recorded which). The clonotype was recovered from a woman aged 18 to 75 in good health. V and J are TRBV7-2 and TRBJ1-2; TCRdb returns TRBD1, unconfirmable since there is no DNA. The CDR3: CASSAPDRKYYGYTF.